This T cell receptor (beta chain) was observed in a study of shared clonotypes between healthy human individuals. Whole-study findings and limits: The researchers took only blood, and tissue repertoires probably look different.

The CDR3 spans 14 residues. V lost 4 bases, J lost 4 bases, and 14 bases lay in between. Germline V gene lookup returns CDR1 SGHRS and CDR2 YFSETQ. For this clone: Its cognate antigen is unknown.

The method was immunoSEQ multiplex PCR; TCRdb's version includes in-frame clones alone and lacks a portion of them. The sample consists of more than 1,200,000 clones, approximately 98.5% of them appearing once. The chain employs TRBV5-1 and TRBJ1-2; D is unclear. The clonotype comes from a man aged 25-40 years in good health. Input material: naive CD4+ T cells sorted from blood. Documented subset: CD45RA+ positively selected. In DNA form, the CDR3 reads TGCGCCAGCAGCCCTCAAACAGCCTCCTATGGCTACACCTTC. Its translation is CASSPQTASYGYTF.